Reported below is one TCR beta chain. This entry comes from a study of blood T cell repertoires in COVID-19. Study information: Samples came from the United States, Italy and Spain, spanning acute and convalescent COVID-19.

Trimming at V came to 6 bases and at J to 6 bases, leaving 7 bases not matched to a gene. Germline values: CDR1 SQVTM, CDR2 ANQGSEA. This CDR3 contains 12 residues. In the source study's methods: Reference gene primers were amplified, and this amplification served to estimate nucleated cell counts. Libraries were prepared by immunoSEQ multiplex PCR; TCRdb keeps only in-frame clonotypes and omits some of them. The DNA was the basis for D and trimming; V, J and clone size are from that table. This sample has around 95,000 clones, with approximately 84% found just once. Sequenced sample: peripheral blood. The sequence derives from a man aged 30 to 45 in a cohort sampled during active COVID-19. This chain links TRBV29-1 with TRBJ2-7; 8 bases line up with TRBD1. CDR3 bases: TGCAGCGTGGAGGACAGGGATGGCGAGCAGTACTTC. Translated, it gives CSVEDRDGEQYF.